The rows below give T cell receptor beta chains drawn from one sample of a study of blood T cells in healthy people across ages. TCRdb re-analysed the 5' RACE reads in MiXCR, keeping a single row per CDR3 protein. Among some 750,000 distinct CDR3 sequences listed, about a fifth were seen once. The sequenced sample was blood. All receptors come from a man in his 70s in good health. Each CDR3 is given with its conserved first and last residue. Fields, in order: D gene, clone size, J gene, V gene, CDR3 protein, CDR3 DNA. D genes are given only for firm matches. Clone size is not always given. Where it is, it says once, few, many or a class for expanded clones.

D gene: TRBD1
clone size: -
J gene: TRBJ2-1
V gene: TRBV20-1
CDR3 protein: CSATRLRQGLNEQFF
CDR3 DNA: TGCAGTGCTACCCGCTTGAGACAGGGGTTGAATGAGCAGTTCTTC

D gene: TRBD1
clone size: -
J gene: TRBJ2-2
V gene: TRBV5-6
CDR3 protein: CASSENRGGTGELFF
CDR3 DNA: TGTGCCAGCAGCGAGAACAGGGGCGGCACCGGGGAGCTGTTTTTT

D gene: -
clone size: few
J gene: TRBJ1-5
V gene: TRBV3-1
CDR3 protein: CASSQDWGNGQPQHF
CDR3 DNA: TGTGCCAGCAGCCAAGATTGGGGGAATGGTCAGCCCCAGCATTTT

D gene: -
clone size: -
J gene: TRBJ2-1
V gene: TRBV7-7
CDR3 protein: CASSLFGRGNEQFF
CDR3 DNA: TGTGCCAGCAGCTTGTTTGGGCGAGGCAATGAGCAGTTCTTC

D gene: -
clone size: few
J gene: TRBJ2-1
V gene: TRBV27
CDR3 protein: CASSSRRPPYNEQFF
CDR3 DNA: TGTGCCAGCAGTTCGCGGCGTCCACCCTACAATGAGCAGTTCTTC

D gene: -
clone size: -
J gene: TRBJ1-2
V gene: TRBV29-1
CDR3 protein: CSVAHGGYGYTF
CDR3 DNA: TGCAGCGTAGCCCACGGGGGCTATGGCTACACCTTC

D gene: -
clone size: -
J gene: TRBJ2-3
V gene: TRBV5-1
CDR3 protein: CASSLARDATDTQYF
CDR3 DNA: TGCGCCAGCAGCTTGGCTCGTGACGCGACAGATACGCAGTATTTT

D gene: -
clone size: many
J gene: TRBJ1-1
V gene: TRBV7-2
CDR3 protein: CASSLQGYTEAFF
CDR3 DNA: TGTGCCAGCAGCTTGCAAGGGTACACTGAAGCTTTCTTT

D gene: TRBD2
clone size: -
J gene: TRBJ2-1
V gene: TRBV6-2/TRBV6-3
CDR3 protein: CASSRTSGISREQFF
CDR3 DNA: TGTGCCAGCAGCAGGACTAGCGGAATCTCTCGTGAGCAGTTCTTC

D gene: -
clone size: few
J gene: TRBJ1-5
V gene: TRBV20-1
CDR3 protein: CSARQRDTIYQPQHF
CDR3 DNA: TGCAGTGCTAGACAACGGGACACCATCTATCAGCCCCAGCATTTT

D gene: -
clone size: -
J gene: TRBJ2-3
V gene: TRBV7-8
CDR3 protein: CASSTRSGATGYTQYF
CDR3 DNA: TGTGCCAGCAGCACCCGATCGGGGGCGACCGGATATACGCAGTATTTT

D gene: TRBD1
clone size: few
J gene: TRBJ1-1
V gene: TRBV27
CDR3 protein: CASSRPPGQGEAFF
CDR3 DNA: TGTGCCAGCAGTCGACCCCCGGGACAGGGAGAAGCTTTCTTT

D gene: -
clone size: -
J gene: TRBJ1-4
V gene: TRBV15
CDR3 protein: CATRSYAGQGDEKPFF
CDR3 DNA: TGTGCCACCAGAAGTTATGCCGGGCAGGGTGACGAGAAACCGTTTTTT

D gene: TRBD1
clone size: few
J gene: TRBJ2-7
V gene: TRBV6-6
CDR3 protein: CACRRDRDGEQYF
CDR3 DNA: TGTGCCTGCCGTCGGGACAGGGATGGCGAGCAGTACTTC

D gene: TRBD1
clone size: -
J gene: TRBJ2-1
V gene: TRBV3-1
CDR3 protein: CASSRLTGAYNEQFF
CDR3 DNA: TGTGCCAGCAGCCGGTTAACAGGGGCCTACAATGAGCAGTTCTTC

D gene: -
clone size: many
J gene: TRBJ1-1
V gene: TRBV4-2
CDR3 protein: CASSPGQLNTEAFF
CDR3 DNA: TGTGCCAGCAGCCCCGGGCAGCTGAACACTGAAGCTTTCTTT

D gene: TRBD1
clone size: -
J gene: TRBJ2-3
V gene: TRBV2
CDR3 protein: CASRLDRGSTDTQYF
CDR3 DNA: TGTGCCAGCAGGCTCGACAGGGGTAGCACAGATACGCAGTATTTT

D gene: -
clone size: few
J gene: TRBJ2-1
V gene: TRBV20-1
CDR3 protein: CSAEDRRNEQFF
CDR3 DNA: TGCAGTGCAGAAGACCGGAGAAATGAGCAGTTCTTC

D gene: -
clone size: -
J gene: TRBJ1-5
V gene: TRBV7-2
CDR3 protein: CTSSAGTRQPQHF
CDR3 DNA: TGTACCAGCAGCGCCGGTACACGTCAGCCCCAGCATTTT

D gene: -
clone size: few
J gene: TRBJ2-5
V gene: TRBV10-2
CDR3 protein: CASTPLVPGDQETQYF
CDR3 DNA: TGCGCCAGCACCCCTCTCGTCCCGGGGGACCAAGAGACCCAGTACTTC

D gene: -
clone size: -
J gene: TRBJ2-2
V gene: TRBV12-3/TRBV12-4
CDR3 protein: CASSLYGLDANTGELFF
CDR3 DNA: TGTGCCAGCAGTTTATACGGCTTAGACGCGAACACCGGGGAGCTGTTTTTT

D gene: TRBD1
clone size: few
J gene: TRBJ1-4
V gene: TRBV20-1
CDR3 protein: CSARPGQVAEKLFF
CDR3 DNA: TGCAGTGCTAGACCCGGACAGGTTGCTGAAAAACTGTTTTTT

D gene: TRBD1
clone size: -
J gene: TRBJ1-4
V gene: TRBV5-1
CDR3 protein: CASSAGQGTTNEKLFF
CDR3 DNA: TGCGCCAGCAGCGCGGGACAGGGGACAACTAATGAAAAACTGTTTTTT

D gene: -
clone size: -
J gene: TRBJ2-7
V gene: TRBV3-1
CDR3 protein: CASSQDRYSYGQYF
CDR3 DNA: TGTGCCAGCAGCCAAGATCGGTACTCCTACGGGCAGTACTTC

D gene: TRBD1
clone size: -
J gene: TRBJ2-5
V gene: TRBV24-1
CDR3 protein: CATSAQGAETQYF
CDR3 DNA: TGTGCCACCAGTGCTCAGGGGGCCGAGACCCAGTACTTC

D gene: TRBD1
clone size: -
J gene: TRBJ2-7
V gene: TRBV20-1
CDR3 protein: CSASRGQNAYEQYF
CDR3 DNA: TGCAGTGCTAGTAGGGGACAGAACGCCTACGAGCAGTACTTC

D gene: -
clone size: once
J gene: TRBJ1-2
V gene: TRBV7-2
CDR3 protein: CASRLDYGYTF
CDR3 DNA: TGTGCCAGCAGACTGGACTATGGCTACACCTTC

D gene: TRBD2
clone size: few
J gene: TRBJ2-1
V gene: TRBV3-1
CDR3 protein: CASSQHGEGLAGLREQFF
CDR3 DNA: TGTGCCAGCAGCCAACATGGGGAGGGACTAGCGGGTTTAAGGGAGCAGTTCTTC

D gene: TRBD2
clone size: -
J gene: TRBJ2-1
V gene: TRBV12-3/TRBV12-4
CDR3 protein: CASSLSSGGEAQFF
CDR3 DNA: TGTGCCAGCAGTTTGTCTAGCGGGGGGGAGGCGCAGTTCTTC

D gene: -
clone size: -
J gene: TRBJ2-3
V gene: TRBV7-9
CDR3 protein: CASSFGSEATQYF
CDR3 DNA: TGTGCCAGCAGCTTCGGGAGCGAGGCTACGCAGTATTTT